Below are 5 T cell receptor beta chains sequenced from a single sample in a study of radiotherapy plus CTLA-4 blockade in lung cancer. Data came from immunoSEQ multiplex PCR; TCRdb stores just in-frame clones and leaves some out. The sample has under 70,000 clones; 60% to 80% are singletons. Sequences were derived from peripheral blood, sampled from a patient treated with radiotherapy plus ipilimumab. These receptors originate from a human donor with non-small cell lung cancer who had a complete response to radiotherapy plus ipilimumab.

The chain employs TRBV28 and TRBJ2-7, with D possibly being TRBD1 or TRBD2 (5 bases each). The CDR3 extends over 14 amino acids. Germline V gives CDR1 MDHEN, CDR2 SYDVKM. V lost 3 bases and J lost 4, with 13 bases in between. CDR3 sequence reads: CASSFQGSGYEQYF. CDR3 in DNA: TGTGCCAGCAGTTTCCAGGGTTCGGGGTACGAGCAGTACTTC. The variable domain in full, completed from reference TRBV28 and TRBJ2-7, reads DVKVTQSSRYLVKRTGEKVFLECVQDMDHENMFWYRQDPGLGLRLIYFSYDVKMKEKGDIPEGYSVSREKKERFSLILESASTNQTSMYLCASSFQGSGYEQYFGPGTRLTVT.

This chain links TRBV7-9 with TRBJ1-6; D not certain. This CDR3 spans 14 amino acids. The germline V gene encodes CDR1 SEHNR and CDR2 FQNEAQ (reference sequence). V was trimmed by 1 base and J by 5 bases, leaving 6 bases between them. This CDR3 is CASSLEQNNSPLHF. CDR3 DNA: TGTGCCAGCAGCTTAGAACAGAATAATTCACCCCTCCACTTT.

The rearrangement joins TRBV7-9 to TRBJ1-1; D is unclear. V was trimmed by 3 bases and J by 8 bases, leaving 7 bases between them. Germline lookup yields CDR1 SEHNR and CDR2 FQNEAQ (reference sequence). The CDR3 has 11 residues. The CDR3 protein is CASSFSPEAFF. The CDR3, as DNA: TGTGCCAGCAGCTTTTCACCCGAAGCTTTCTTT.

CDR3: CASSWRRHSYNEQFF. CDR3 coding DNA: TGTGCCAGCAGCTGGAGACGCCACTCCTACAATGAGCAGTTCTTC. This chain uses TRBV7-8 with TRBJ2-1; D is ambiguous. V gave up 4 bases and J gave up 0 bases, with 10 bases separating them. The CDR3 loop spans 15 amino acids. Germline assignment: CDR1 SGHVS and CDR2 FQNEAQ.

The CDR3 DNA is TGTGCCAGCAGCTTTAGGGGGCTTGGTACTGAAGCTTTCTTT. This gives the protein CASSFRGLGTEAFF. The chain employs TRBV7-9 and TRBJ1-1, with TRBD1 matching over 7 bases. V was pared by 3 bases and J by 5 bases, with 6 bases of the junction left unmatched. Looked up from germline, CDR1 is SEHNR and CDR2 is FQNEAQ (reference sequence). This CDR3 contains 14 residues.